What follows are 5 T cell receptor beta chains derived from one specimen sequenced in a study of OX40 agonist ivuxolimab in advanced cancers. The method was immunoSEQ multiplex PCR; TCRdb's version includes in-frame clones alone and lacks a portion of them. Of more than 75,000 clones in the sample, approximately 91% were seen once. Sequencing used CD4+ or CD8+ T cells sorted from blood, obtained in a trial of the OX40 agonist ivuxolimab. These receptor sequences come from an adult with an advanced solid tumor such as melanoma, head and neck, liver or kidney cancer.

This chain connects TRBV28 to TRBJ1-5; possibly TRBD1 for D (5 bases). The CDR3 has 14 residues. V was cut by 3 bases and J by 5 bases, with 11 bases left in between. CDR1 and CDR2 from the germline V gene are MDHEN and SYDVKM. The DNA for the CDR3 is TGTGCCAGCAGTTTGTCGGGGGGTTATCAGCCCCAGCATTTT. It encodes CASSLSGGYQPQHF.

The J gene is TRBJ1-5, the V gene TRBV2; possible D gene TRBD1, 6 bases. Trimming took off 1 base at V and 2 bases at J, with 12 bases between the two ends. The CDR3 has 16 residues. The germline gives CDR1 SNHLY, CDR2 FYNNEI. Written as DNA, the CDR3 is TGTGCCAGCAGTGAAGGAGGGGGTCATGGCAATCAGCCCCAGCATTTT. As protein: CASSEGGGHGNQPQHF.

The chain links TRBV6-1 to TRBJ1-5; D not resolved. Germline CDR1 and CDR2: MNHNS and SASEGT. Trimming removed 2 bases at V and 7 bases at J, with 18 bases between. The CDR3 consists of 16 residues. CDR3 sequence reads: CASSENGFGGSQPQHF. For the CDR3, the DNA is TGTGCCAGCAGTGAAAACGGGTTTGGAGGTAGCCAGCCCCAGCATTTT.

The chain carries TRBV6-1 and TRBJ2-7; no reliable D call. The CDR3 length is 14 residues. Germline V lookup: CDR1 MNHNS, CDR2 SASEGT. V dropped 1 base and J dropped 1 base, with 8 bases sitting between them. The CDR3 loop reads CASSEGGRSYEQYF. The CDR3 DNA reads TGTGCCAGCAGTGAAGGCGGCCGTTCCTACGAGCAGTACTTC.

This clone was detected only a few times. The chain recombines TRBV19 with TRBJ1-5, with TRBD1 as a possible D gene (5 bases). The V gene's germline CDR1 is LNHDA and CDR2 SQIVND (reference sequence). V lost 7 bases and J lost 4, with 20 bases in between. CDR3 length: 16 amino acids. Written as DNA, the CDR3 is TGTGCCAGTAAGGAAGAAGGGACGGAACTAAATCAGCCCCAGCATTTT. Encoded protein: CASKEEGTELNQPQHF.